These T cell receptor beta chains were read from a single sample in a study of blood T cell repertoires in COVID-19. Repertoires were generated with immunoSEQ multiplex PCR, while TCRdb's copy carries only in-frame clones and drops some. The sample lists some 200,000 clones; 83% were seen once. Sequenced input: peripheral blood. The receptors derive from a woman aged 25 to 39 with COVID-19, enrolled during active disease. Each CDR3 is given with its conserved first and last residue. D genes are given only for firm matches. The size of a clone is reported for some rows only, either as once, few or many, or as a class for expanded clones.

cdr3_aa cdr3_nt j_call clone_size v_call d_call
CASSPPGLAVRETQYF TGTGCCAGCAGCCCCCCTGGACTAGCGGTCCGGGAGACCCAGTACTTC TRBJ2-5 . TRBV7-2 TRBD2
CASTPLAHGTDTQYF TGTGCCAGCACCCCCCTAGCTCACGGCACAGATACGCAGTATTTT TRBJ2-3 once TRBV7-9 .
CASRVAGTYEQYF TGTGCCAGCAGGGTAGCGGGTACCTACGAGCAGTACTTC TRBJ2-7 . TRBV6-5 TRBD2
CASGLVTLGGPNTEAFF TGTGCTAGTGGTTTGGTAACGTTGGGGGGTCCGAACACTGAAGCTTTCTTT TRBJ1-1 . TRBV12-5 .
CASRAQGLYRGEAFF TGTGCCAGCAGAGCACAAGGTCTTTACAGGGGTGAAGCTTTCTTT TRBJ1-1 . TRBV2 TRBD1
CASFPSVRDEQFF TGTGCCAGCTTTCCTAGCGTGAGAGATGAGCAGTTCTTC TRBJ2-1 . TRBV2 .
CASSHGTGRDQPQHF TGTGCCAGCAGCCACGGGACAGGACGAGATCAGCCCCAGCATTTT TRBJ1-5 . TRBV5-4 TRBD1
CASSDRDRGPGHSYNEQFF TGTGCCAGCAGTGACAGAGACAGGGGCCCAGGCCACTCCTACAATGAGCAGTTCTTC TRBJ2-1 . TRBV2 TRBD1
CASRSELRGEPYGYTF TGTGCAAGTCGCTCCGAACTTCGGGGAGAACCCTATGGCTACACCTTC TRBJ1-2 few TRBV12-2 .
CASSLGDFSTDTQYF TGTGCCAGCAGCTTAGGGGACTTTAGCACAGATACGCAGTATTTT TRBJ2-3 few TRBV7-6 .
CASSLPPRLAGTKETQYF TGTGCCAGCAGCTTACCCCCCCGGCTAGCGGGAACGAAAGAGACCCAGTACTTC TRBJ2-5 few TRBV7-9 TRBD2
CATSDPGQGEETQYF TGTGCCACCAGTGATCCTGGACAGGGAGAGGAGACCCAGTACTTC TRBJ2-5 . TRBV24-1 TRBD1
CASSLDSPGYNEQFF TGTGCCAGCAGTTTAGACAGTCCTGGTTACAATGAGCAGTTCTTC TRBJ2-1 . TRBV27 .
CASSSTVDYGYTF TGCGCCAGCAGCTCCACAGTTGACTATGGCTACACCTTC TRBJ1-2 . TRBV5-1 .
CASSYGDRGFNEQFF TGTGCCAGCAGTTACGGCGACAGGGGGTTCAATGAGCAGTTCTTC TRBJ2-1 once TRBV6-2/TRBV6-3 TRBD1
CASSLWRTGSENIQYF TGTGCCAGCAGCTTATGGAGAACTGGCTCGGAAAACATTCAGTACTTC TRBJ2-4 . TRBV13 .
CATSRGVSTGTYEQYF TGTGCCACCAGCAGAGGGGTGTCAACGGGGACCTACGAGCAGTACTTC TRBJ2-7 . TRBV15 .
CASSLGDRINQPQHF TGCGCCAGCAGCTTGGGAGACAGAATTAATCAGCCCCAGCATTTT TRBJ1-5 . TRBV5-1 .
CASTALGGVNYGYTF TGTGCCAGCACCGCCCTTGGGGGCGTTAACTATGGCTACACCTTC TRBJ1-2 . TRBV27 .
CSVELGSGSSYNEQFF TGCAGCGTTGAGCTGGGTAGCGGGAGCTCCTACAATGAGCAGTTCTTC TRBJ2-1 . TRBV29-1 TRBD2
CASTLGQDPLSYGYTF TGTGCCAGCACCCTGGGACAGGACCCTTTGAGCTATGGCTACACCTTC TRBJ1-2 . TRBV7-9 TRBD1
CASSAWDRVYYGYTF TGTGCCAGCAGTGCGTGGGACAGGGTTTACTATGGCTACACCTTC TRBJ1-2 . TRBV6-2/TRBV6-3 TRBD1
CASSIVAGTNIQYF TGTGCCAGTAGTATCGTAGCGGGGACTAACATTCAGTACTTC TRBJ2-4 . TRBV19 TRBD2
CASGGLDGGEQFF TGCGCCAGCGGCGGACTGGACGGAGGGGAGCAGTTCTTC TRBJ2-1 . TRBV5-1 .
CASSKTPGSYEQYF TGTGCCAGTAGTAAAACCCCGGGAAGCTACGAGCAGTACTTC TRBJ2-7 . TRBV19 .
CATSDPGLPTDTQYF TGTGCCACCAGTGATCCGGGACTGCCTACAGATACGCAGTATTTT TRBJ2-3 . TRBV24-1 .
CASSPPGQDTEAFF TGTGCCAGTAGTCCTCCGGGACAGGACACTGAAGCTTTCTTT TRBJ1-1 . TRBV19 TRBD1
CASKKGIQETQYF TGTGCCAGCAAAAAGGGGATCCAAGAGACCCAGTACTTC TRBJ2-5 . TRBV11-1 .
CASSQGGRDNEKLFF TGCGCCAGCAGCCAAGGGGGCAGGGATAATGAAAAACTGTTTTTT TRBJ1-4 . TRBV4-3 .
CASSPRTGHYGYTF TGTGCCAGCAGCCCCCGGACAGGCCACTATGGCTACACCTTC TRBJ1-2 . TRBV13 TRBD1
CASSQVTSYEQYF TGCGCCAGCAGCCAAGTTACCAGTTACGAGCAGTACTTC TRBJ2-7 . TRBV4-1 .
CASTQGSTNEQFF TGCGCCAGCACCCAGGGCAGCACTAATGAGCAGTTCTTC TRBJ2-1 . TRBV5-1 .
CASSFGTGGNSPLHF TGTGCCAGCAGCTTCGGGACAGGGGGGAATTCACCCCTCCACTTT TRBJ1-6 few TRBV7-2 TRBD1
CASSLGQGSTDTQYF TGTGCCAGCAGCCTAGGACAGGGTAGCACAGATACGCAGTATTTT TRBJ2-3 . TRBV7-3 TRBD1
CAISDPGLRETQYF TGTGCCATCAGTGACCCGGGACTACGAGAGACCCAGTACTTC TRBJ2-5 . TRBV10-3 TRBD2
CASSPLAGGNTDTQYF TGCGCCAGCAGCCCACTAGCGGGAGGGAACACAGATACGCAGTATTTT TRBJ2-3 . TRBV5-1 TRBD2
CASSLYAGAYEQYF TGTGCCAGCAGCTTGTACGCGGGGGCCTACGAGCAGTACTTC TRBJ2-7 . TRBV5-6 TRBD2
CSASGQATDTQYF TGCAGCGCCTCAGGACAGGCCACAGATACGCAGTATTTT TRBJ2-3 . TRBV29-1 TRBD1
CASSVGPGARTDTQYF TGTGCCAGCAGCGTAGGACCGGGTGCCCGCACAGATACGCAGTATTTT TRBJ2-3 . TRBV9 .
CASSPSGTGSANEQFF TGTGCCAGCTCACCATCCGGGACAGGGTCGGCGAATGAGCAGTTCTTC TRBJ2-1 . TRBV18 TRBD1
CASSLAKGTSGSLGTGELFF TGTGCCAGCAGCTTGGCCAAGGGGACTAGCGGGTCTCTTGGCACCGGGGAGCTGTTTTTT TRBJ2-2 . TRBV5-4 TRBD2
CASMETGYTGELFF TGTGCCAGTATGGAGACAGGGTACACCGGGGAGCTGTTTTTT TRBJ2-2 . TRBV19 TRBD1
CASSYSPGFGNTIYF TGTGCCAGCAGTTACTCACCAGGGTTTGGAAACACCATATATTTT TRBJ1-3 . TRBV6-6 .
CASRTATSGGPYEQYF TGTGCCAGCAGAACCGCGACTAGCGGGGGACCCTACGAGCAGTACTTC TRBJ2-7 . TRBV7-2 TRBD2
CASSARQGQETQYF TGTGCCAGCAGTGCTCGACAGGGCCAAGAGACCCAGTACTTC TRBJ2-5 . TRBV25-1 TRBD1
CASSERRIAVYNEQFF TGTGCCAGCAGTGAAAGGAGGATAGCGGTATACAATGAGCAGTTCTTC TRBJ2-1 . TRBV2 .
CRGQADDIALHSYNSPLHF TGCAGGGGACAGGCGGACGACATTGCCCTACACTCCTATAATTCACCCCTCCACTTT TRBJ1-6 once TRBV29-1 TRBD1
CASSYFPGTGSSGGANVLTF TGTGCCAGCAGTTATTTCCCGGGGACAGGTTCCTCGGGTGGGGCCAACGTCCTGACTTTC TRBJ2-6 . TRBV6-2/TRBV6-3 TRBD1
CASSLSGAGNTEAFF TGTGCCAGCAGCTTAAGCGGGGCGGGGAACACTGAAGCTTTCTTT TRBJ1-1 . TRBV7-3 .
CASSYPGTSPTDTQYF TGTGCCAGCAGTTACCCAGGGACTAGTCCGACAGATACGCAGTATTTT TRBJ2-3 once TRBV6-6 TRBD2
CASSLGGTGVIREQYF TGCGCCAGCAGCTTGGGTGGGACAGGGGTGATTCGCGAGCAGTACTTC TRBJ2-7 . TRBV5-1 TRBD1
CASRGTPNTGELFF TGTGCCAGCAGAGGGACACCGAACACCGGGGAGCTGTTTTTT TRBJ2-2 many TRBV2 .
CAISESGQENQPQHF TGTGCCATCAGTGAGTCGGGACAGGAGAATCAGCCCCAGCATTTT TRBJ1-5 . TRBV10-3 TRBD1
CASSLQANYGYTF TGTGCCAGCAGTCTTCAGGCTAACTATGGCTACACCTTC TRBJ1-2 . TRBV6-5 .